The T cell receptor (beta chain) described here comes from a study of blood T cell repertoires in COVID-19. Study background: PBMCs, B-cell-depleted T cells, or T cells provided the cDNA or gDNA that made up the material.

Methods used by the authors: The authors estimated nucleated cell counts from reference gene primer amplification. Clones were sequenced by immunoSEQ multiplex PCR, and TCRdb holds only the in-frame ones, with some missing. The DNA was the basis for D and trimming; V, J and clone size are from that table. There are approximately 31,000 clones in the sample; approximately 91% occur only once, and about 13% lies in the top ten. The germline V gene encodes CDR1 MDHEN and CDR2 SYDVKM. Trimming stripped 3 bases from V and 2 bases from J, with 11 bases between. This CDR3 region has 15 residues. The sequencing sample was made of peripheral blood. The receptor's source is a human donor in a cohort sampled during active COVID-19. The genes are TRBV28 and TRBJ1-5; D is perhaps TRBD1 (6 bases). The CDR3 is CASSLGGAGNQPQHF. CDR3 nucleotide sequence: TGTGCCAGCAGTTTGGGGGGGGCGGGCAATCAGCCCCAGCATTTT.